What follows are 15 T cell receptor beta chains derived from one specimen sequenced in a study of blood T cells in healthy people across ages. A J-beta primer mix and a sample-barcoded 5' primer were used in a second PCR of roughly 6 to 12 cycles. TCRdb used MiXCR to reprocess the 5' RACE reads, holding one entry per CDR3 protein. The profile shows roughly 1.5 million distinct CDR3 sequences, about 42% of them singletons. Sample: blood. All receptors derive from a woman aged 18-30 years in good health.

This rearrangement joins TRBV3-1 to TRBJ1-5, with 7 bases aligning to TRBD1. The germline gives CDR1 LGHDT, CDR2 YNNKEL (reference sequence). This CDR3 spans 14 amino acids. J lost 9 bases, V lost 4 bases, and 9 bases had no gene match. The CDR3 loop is CASSRQGTGRPQHF. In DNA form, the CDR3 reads TGTGCCAGCAGCCGACAGGGCACCGGGAGGCCCCAGCATTTT.

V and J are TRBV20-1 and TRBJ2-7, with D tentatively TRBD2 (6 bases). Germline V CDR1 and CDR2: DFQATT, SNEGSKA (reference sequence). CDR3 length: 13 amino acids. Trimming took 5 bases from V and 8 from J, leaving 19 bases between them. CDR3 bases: TGCAGTGCTTGGTTTTGGCGGGGAGTTAAGCAGTACTTC. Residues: CSAWFWRGVKQYF.

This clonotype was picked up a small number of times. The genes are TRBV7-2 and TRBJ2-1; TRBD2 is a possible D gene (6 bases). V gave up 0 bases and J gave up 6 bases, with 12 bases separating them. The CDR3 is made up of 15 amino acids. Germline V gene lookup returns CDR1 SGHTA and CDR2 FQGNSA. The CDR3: CASSLALRGTNEQFF. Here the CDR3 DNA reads TGTGCCAGCAGCTTAGCGTTGCGCGGGACCAATGAGCAGTTCTTC. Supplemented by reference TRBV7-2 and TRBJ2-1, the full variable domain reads GAGVSQSPSNKVTEKGKDVELRCDPISGHTALYWYRQSLGQGLEFLIYFQGNSAPDKSGLPSDRFSAERTGGSVSTLTIQRTQQEDSAVYLCASSLALRGTNEQFFGPGTRLTVL.

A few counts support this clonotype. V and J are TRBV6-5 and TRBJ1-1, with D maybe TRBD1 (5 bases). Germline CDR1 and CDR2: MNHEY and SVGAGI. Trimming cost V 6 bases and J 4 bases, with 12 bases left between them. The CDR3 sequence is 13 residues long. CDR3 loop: CASRYGGSTEAFF. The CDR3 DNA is TGTGCCAGCAGGTATGGGGGTAGCACTGAAGCTTTCTTT.

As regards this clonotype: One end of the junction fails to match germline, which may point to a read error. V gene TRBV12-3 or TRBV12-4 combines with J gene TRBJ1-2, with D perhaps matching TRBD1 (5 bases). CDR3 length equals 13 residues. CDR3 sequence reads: CVSTTTAEGGYTF. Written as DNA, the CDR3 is TGTGTCAGCACCACGACAGCCGAGGGTGGCTACACCTTC.

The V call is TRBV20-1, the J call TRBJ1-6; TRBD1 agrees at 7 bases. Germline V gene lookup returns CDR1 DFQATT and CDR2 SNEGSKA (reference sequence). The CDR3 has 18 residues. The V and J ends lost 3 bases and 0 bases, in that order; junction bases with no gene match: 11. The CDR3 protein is CSARPPQGSGSYNSPLHF. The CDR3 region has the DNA TGCAGTGCTAGGCCCCCACAGGGGTCGGGCTCCTATAATTCACCCCTCCACTTT.

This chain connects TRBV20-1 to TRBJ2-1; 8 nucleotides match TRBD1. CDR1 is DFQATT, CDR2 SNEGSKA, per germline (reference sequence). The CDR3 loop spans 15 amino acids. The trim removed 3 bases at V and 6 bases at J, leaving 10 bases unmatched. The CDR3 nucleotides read TGCAGTGCTAGTGGAGCAGGGGGCGCAGTCAATGAGCAGTTCTTC. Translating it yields CSASGAGGAVNEQFF.

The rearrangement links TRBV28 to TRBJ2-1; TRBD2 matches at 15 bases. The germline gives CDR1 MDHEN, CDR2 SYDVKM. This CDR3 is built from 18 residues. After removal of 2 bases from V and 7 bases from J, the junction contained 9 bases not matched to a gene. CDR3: CASSLARTSGRAWNEQFF. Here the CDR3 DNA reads TGTGCCAGCAGTTTAGCTAGGACTAGCGGGAGGGCATGGAATGAGCAGTTCTTC.

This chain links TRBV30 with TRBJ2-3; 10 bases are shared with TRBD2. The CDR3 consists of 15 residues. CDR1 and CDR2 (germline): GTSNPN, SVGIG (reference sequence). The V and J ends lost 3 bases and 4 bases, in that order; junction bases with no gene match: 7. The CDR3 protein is CAWSGQRGGADTQYF. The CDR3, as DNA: TGTGCCTGGAGCGGGCAGCGGGGGGGGGCAGATACGCAGTATTTT.

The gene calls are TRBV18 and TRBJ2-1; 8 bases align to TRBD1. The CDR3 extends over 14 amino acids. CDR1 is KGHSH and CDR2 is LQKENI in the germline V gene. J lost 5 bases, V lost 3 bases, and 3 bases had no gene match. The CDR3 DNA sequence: TGTGCCAGCTCACCGGACAGGGAAAACAATGAGCAGTTCTTC. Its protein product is CASSPDRENNEQFF.

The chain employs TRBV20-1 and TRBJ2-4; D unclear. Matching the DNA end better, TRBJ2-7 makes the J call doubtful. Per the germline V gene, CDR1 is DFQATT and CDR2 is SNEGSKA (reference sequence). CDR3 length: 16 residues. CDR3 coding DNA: TGCAGTGCTAGAGAATCCGAGACGCGTCTATTGGGCGAGCAGTACTTC. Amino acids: CSARESETRLLGEQYF.

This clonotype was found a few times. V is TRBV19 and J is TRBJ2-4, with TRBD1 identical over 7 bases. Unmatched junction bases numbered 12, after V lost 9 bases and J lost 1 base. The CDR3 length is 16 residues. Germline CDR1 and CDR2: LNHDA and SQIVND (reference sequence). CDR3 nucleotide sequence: TGTGCCAGCCCTGTGACAGGGCAATTGGCCAAAAACATTCAGTACTTC. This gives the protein CASPVTGQLAKNIQYF. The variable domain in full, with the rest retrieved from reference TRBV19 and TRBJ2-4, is DGGITQSPKYLFRKEGQNVTLSCEQNLNHDAMYWYRQDPGQGLRLIYYSQIVNDFQKGDIAEGYSVSREKKESFPLTVTSAQKNPTAFYLCASPVTGQLAKNIQYFGAGTRLSVL.

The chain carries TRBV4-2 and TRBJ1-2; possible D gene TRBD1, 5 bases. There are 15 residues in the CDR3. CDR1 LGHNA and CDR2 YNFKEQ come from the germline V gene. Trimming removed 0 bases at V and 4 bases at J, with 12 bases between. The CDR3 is CASSQDGWDGYGYTF. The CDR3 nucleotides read TGTGCCAGCAGCCAAGATGGATGGGACGGCTATGGCTACACCTTC.

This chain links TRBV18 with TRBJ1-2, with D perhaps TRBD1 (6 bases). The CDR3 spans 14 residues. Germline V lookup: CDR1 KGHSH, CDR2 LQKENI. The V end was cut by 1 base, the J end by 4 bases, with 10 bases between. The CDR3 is CASSPRTDLYGYTF. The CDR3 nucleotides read TGTGCCAGCTCACCACGGACAGACCTCTATGGCTACACCTTC.

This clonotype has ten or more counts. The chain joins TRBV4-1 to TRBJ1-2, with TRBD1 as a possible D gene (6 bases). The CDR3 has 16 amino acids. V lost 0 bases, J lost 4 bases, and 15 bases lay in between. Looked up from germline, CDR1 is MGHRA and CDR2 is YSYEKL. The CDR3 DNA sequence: TGCGCCAGCAGCCAAGAAAGGCAGGGGCCACCCTATGGCTACACCTTC. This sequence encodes CASSQERQGPPYGYTF.